Reported below is one T cell receptor beta chain. Its antigen is currently unknown. This sample stems from a study of T cell repertoires in cytomegalovirus infection. TCRdb independently ran MiXCR on the reads; one entry per CDR3 protein. The sample records under 350,000 distinct CDR3 sequences, around 20% being singletons. J was trimmed by 5 bases and V by 2 bases; bases with no gene match: 12. Germline V lookup: CDR1 SGHTS, CDR2 YDEGEE. The CDR3 contains 17 residues. Study conclusions and caveats: Summed frequency of public TCR beta families distinguished CMV carriers with the relevant HLA.

This sequence originates from a human donor in good health (CMV status not recorded). Some clones in this sample may be carry-over from other donors' samples. The V and J genes are TRBV5-8 and TRBJ2-3; 9 bases are shared with TRBD2. The source material was cultured PBMCs, sampled from culture after CMV antigen stimulation. The CDR3 is CASSFGGSAGGGDTQYF. The DNA of the CDR3 is TGTGCCAGCAGCTTCGGCGGATCGGCGGGAGGGGGAGATACGCAGTATTTT.